Given below is one TCR beta chain in context. Antigen: not known. Sequenced by immunoSEQ multiplex PCR; TCRdb stores in-frame clones only, minus some. The sample has 2 million to 3 million clones; 80% to 95% are singletons. This record belongs to a study of shared clonotypes between healthy human individuals. Germline CDR1 reads SGHDT; CDR2 reads YYEEEE. This CDR3 has 16 residues. Points from the study as a whole: Memory subsets generally showed lower estimated richness than naive subsets. Sequencing of the sorted subsets was shown by rarefaction to be incomplete despite large depth.

This receptor was obtained from a man between 18 and 29 years old in good health. Some clones in this sample may be carry-over from other donors' samples. V is TRBV5-6 and J is TRBJ2-5, with 9 bases identical to TRBD2. TRBJ2-7 explains the end of the DNA better; the J call may be wrong. Input material: naive CD4+ T cells from PBMCs. Subset in this sample: CD45RA+ positively selected. This CDR3 is CASSFGRASGNYEQYF. The CDR3 DNA reads as TGTGCCAGCAGCTTCGGGAGGGCTAGCGGGAACTACGAGCAGTACTTC.